This is a list of T cell receptor beta chains from one sample in a study of PD-L1 blockade in urothelial cancer. Here immunoSEQ multiplex PCR was the method, and the copy in TCRdb shows in-frame clones only, minus some. The repertoire holds tens of thousands of clones, with about 86% as singletons. The source was PBMCs, collected around atezolizumab (anti-PD-L1) treatment. The receptors originated from a man aged 50 to 60 with urothelial cancer. CDR3s include the opening cysteine and the closing phenylalanine or tryptophan. A D gene is named only where the DNA matches it firmly. Size tells how often a clone was seen (once, few, many) or the class of an expanded clone, and some rows leave it out.

cdr3_nt: TGTGCCAGTAAGCCCCGGACAGGGGGCAGGTACGAGCAGTACTTC
cdr3_aa: CASKPRTGGRYEQYF
d_call: TRBD1
v_call: TRBV19
clone_size: NA
j_call: TRBJ2-7

cdr3_nt: TGCGCCAGCAGCTTACGGGCAACTAATGAAAAACTGTTTTTT
cdr3_aa: CASSLRATNEKLFF
d_call: NA
v_call: TRBV5-1
clone_size: NA
j_call: TRBJ1-4

cdr3_nt: TGTGCCAGCTCACCACTTTCTGCGTCCTCTGGAAACACCATATATTTT
cdr3_aa: CASSPLSASSGNTIYF
d_call: NA
v_call: TRBV18
clone_size: once
j_call: TRBJ1-3

cdr3_nt: TGTGCCAGCAGTTTATCGCCAGGGGGCCCCCACGAGCAGTACTTC
cdr3_aa: CASSLSPGGPHEQYF
d_call: TRBD1
v_call: TRBV27
clone_size: NA
j_call: TRBJ2-7

cdr3_nt: TGTGCCAGCAGCCGGACAGGGGGGAAAAAAGAGACCCAGTACTTC
cdr3_aa: CASSRTGGKKETQYF
d_call: TRBD1
v_call: TRBV6-5
clone_size: NA
j_call: TRBJ2-5

cdr3_nt: TGTGCCAGCAGAAGAGAGTTTTTGAGGGCAGGACAGCCCCAGCATTTT
cdr3_aa: CASRREFLRAGQPQHF
d_call: NA
v_call: TRBV2
clone_size: NA
j_call: TRBJ1-5

cdr3_nt: TGCGCCAGCAGCCCCCCCCAACTCAGGGGGTCCTCCTACAATGAGCAGTTCTTC
cdr3_aa: CASSPPQLRGSSYNEQFF
d_call: TRBD1
v_call: TRBV4-1
clone_size: NA
j_call: TRBJ2-1

cdr3_nt: TGTGCCAGCTCAGAGGGACAGGGAACCTACGAGCAGTACTTC
cdr3_aa: CASSEGQGTYEQYF
d_call: TRBD1
v_call: TRBV18
clone_size: NA
j_call: TRBJ2-7

cdr3_nt: TGTGCCAGCAGTCCCCCTCGAGGCGGGAGGGTCTACGAGCAGTACTTC
cdr3_aa: CASSPPRGGRVYEQYF
d_call: TRBD2
v_call: TRBV27
clone_size: NA
j_call: TRBJ2-7

cdr3_nt: TGTGCCAGCAGCTTAGGACAGGGCCAGAACACCGGGGAGCTGTTTTTT
cdr3_aa: CASSLGQGQNTGELFF
d_call: TRBD1
v_call: TRBV11-1
clone_size: NA
j_call: TRBJ2-2

cdr3_nt: TGCGCCAGCAGCAATCGGGACAGGGGGGGAAACACTGAAGCTTTCTTT
cdr3_aa: CASSNRDRGGNTEAFF
d_call: TRBD1
v_call: TRBV4-1
clone_size: NA
j_call: TRBJ1-1

cdr3_nt: TGTGCCAGCAGTTTGGAATCCGGGACTCGCAAGCAGTACTTC
cdr3_aa: CASSLESGTRKQYF
d_call: NA
v_call: TRBV28
clone_size: NA
j_call: TRBJ2-7

cdr3_nt: TGTGCCAGCAGTGAAGCGATCGGGACAGGGGGCTACGAGCAGTACTTC
cdr3_aa: CASSEAIGTGGYEQYF
d_call: TRBD1
v_call: TRBV6-4
clone_size: NA
j_call: TRBJ2-7

cdr3_nt: TGTGCCAGCTCACCATCGGATGCGGGAGTGGGTGAGACCCAGTACTTC
cdr3_aa: CASSPSDAGVGETQYF
d_call: TRBD2
v_call: TRBV18
clone_size: NA
j_call: TRBJ2-5

cdr3_nt: TGCGCCAGCAGCCGGGGCGCCGGGACTAGCGGGAGGAACCCCTACAATGAGCAGTTCTTC
cdr3_aa: CASSRGAGTSGRNPYNEQFF
d_call: TRBD2
v_call: TRBV5-1
clone_size: NA
j_call: TRBJ2-1

cdr3_nt: TGTGCCAGCAGCAAAAACGGACCACAGGGCCCTAACTATGGCTACACCTTC
cdr3_aa: CASSKNGPQGPNYGYTF
d_call: NA
v_call: TRBV7-8
clone_size: NA
j_call: TRBJ1-2

cdr3_nt: TGTGCCAGCTCACCCCCGACAGCCATCTACGAGCAGTACTTC
cdr3_aa: CASSPPTAIYEQYF
d_call: NA
v_call: TRBV18
clone_size: NA
j_call: TRBJ2-7

cdr3_nt: TGTGCCAGCAGTTTCACGCACAGGGGGGGAAACAATGAGCAGTTCTTC
cdr3_aa: CASSFTHRGGNNEQFF
d_call: NA
v_call: TRBV11-3
clone_size: once
j_call: TRBJ2-1

cdr3_nt: TGTGCCAGCAGCGCGGGACCGGGACTCCAGCCCAGCAATGAGCAGTTCTTC
cdr3_aa: CASSAGPGLQPSNEQFF
d_call: NA
v_call: TRBV7-6
clone_size: NA
j_call: TRBJ2-1

cdr3_nt: TGTGCCAGCAGACAGCAGGGGATCGGGGGCTACACCTTC
cdr3_aa: CASRQQGIGGYTF
d_call: NA
v_call: TRBV6-1
clone_size: NA
j_call: TRBJ1-2

cdr3_nt: TGTGCCAGCCGACGGGGGACTCGAGAGACCCAGTACTTC
cdr3_aa: CASRRGTRETQYF
d_call: NA
v_call: TRBV19
clone_size: NA
j_call: TRBJ2-5

cdr3_nt: TGTGCCAGTACTTCAATACGGACACCTTCCTACAATGAGCAGTTCTTC
cdr3_aa: CASTSIRTPSYNEQFF
d_call: NA
v_call: TRBV19
clone_size: NA
j_call: TRBJ2-1

cdr3_nt: TGTGCCAGCGGGACAGGGGCCACTAACTATGGCTACACCTTC
cdr3_aa: CASGTGATNYGYTF
d_call: TRBD1
v_call: TRBV28
clone_size: NA
j_call: TRBJ1-2

cdr3_nt: TGTGCCAGCAGCCCCAGTAGAGGGAACGACGAGCAGTACTTC
cdr3_aa: CASSPSRGNDEQYF
d_call: NA
v_call: TRBV21-1
clone_size: NA
j_call: TRBJ2-7

cdr3_nt: TGTGCCAGCAGCACACAGGGATGGGAGACTGAAGCTTTCTTT
cdr3_aa: CASSTQGWETEAFF
d_call: NA
v_call: TRBV11-1
clone_size: NA
j_call: TRBJ1-1

cdr3_nt: TGTGCCAGCAGATTAGACACGAACATTCAGTACTTC
cdr3_aa: CASRLDTNIQYF
d_call: NA
v_call: TRBV6-1
clone_size: NA
j_call: TRBJ2-4

cdr3_nt: TGCGCCAGCAGCTTGGCTAGCGCCAACTCAGATACGCAGTATTTT
cdr3_aa: CASSLASANSDTQYF
d_call: NA
v_call: TRBV5-1
clone_size: once
j_call: TRBJ2-3

cdr3_nt: TGCGCCAGCAGCTCAGCGGGAGGCTCCTACAATGAGCAGTTCTTC
cdr3_aa: CASSSAGGSYNEQFF
d_call: TRBD2
v_call: TRBV5-1
clone_size: NA
j_call: TRBJ2-1